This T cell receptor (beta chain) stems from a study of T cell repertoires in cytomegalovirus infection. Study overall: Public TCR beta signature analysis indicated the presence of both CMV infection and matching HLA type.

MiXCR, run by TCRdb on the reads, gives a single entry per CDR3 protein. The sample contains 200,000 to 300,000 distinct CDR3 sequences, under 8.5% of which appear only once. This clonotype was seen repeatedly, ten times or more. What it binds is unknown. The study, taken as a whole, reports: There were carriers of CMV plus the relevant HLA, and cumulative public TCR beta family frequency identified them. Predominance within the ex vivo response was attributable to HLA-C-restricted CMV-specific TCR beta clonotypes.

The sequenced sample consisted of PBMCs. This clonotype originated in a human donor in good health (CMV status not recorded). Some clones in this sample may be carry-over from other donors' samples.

In nucleotides, the CDR3 is TGCGCCAGCAGCCAAGAGGCAGGGGGCCGGGGCACTGAAGCTTTCTTT. This encodes CASSQEAGGRGTEAFF. This chain links TRBV4-1 with TRBJ1-1; TRBD1 matches 8 bases. Germline assignment: CDR1 MGHRA and CDR2 YSYEKL. Trimming at V came to 0 bases and at J to 4 bases, leaving 7 bases not matched to a gene. CDR3 size: 16 residues.